Sequencing of this T cell receptor beta chain was carried out in a study of PD-L1 blockade in urothelial cancer. Only in-frame clones appear in the TCRdb table, and some are missing; sequencing was by immunoSEQ multiplex PCR. The top ten hold over 7.5% of the sample, which has around 93,000 clones, 70% to 90% seen once. Time point given: peripheral blood 6 weeks after treatment start. Trimming removed 8 bases from V and 8 bases from J; junction bases left unmatched: 8. The germline V gene has CDR1 MNHNS and CDR2 SASEGT. The length of the CDR3 is 15 residues. V usage is TRBV6-1 and J usage is TRBJ2-3; 15 nucleotides line up with TRBD2. The source of this sequence is a man between 70 and 80 years old with urothelial cancer. The sample here was PBMCs, taken around atezolizumab (anti-PD-L1) treatment. For the CDR3, the DNA is TGTGCCAGCTGGACTAGCGGGAGGGCCGTGGTTACGCAGTATTTT. As protein: CASWTSGRAVVTQYF.